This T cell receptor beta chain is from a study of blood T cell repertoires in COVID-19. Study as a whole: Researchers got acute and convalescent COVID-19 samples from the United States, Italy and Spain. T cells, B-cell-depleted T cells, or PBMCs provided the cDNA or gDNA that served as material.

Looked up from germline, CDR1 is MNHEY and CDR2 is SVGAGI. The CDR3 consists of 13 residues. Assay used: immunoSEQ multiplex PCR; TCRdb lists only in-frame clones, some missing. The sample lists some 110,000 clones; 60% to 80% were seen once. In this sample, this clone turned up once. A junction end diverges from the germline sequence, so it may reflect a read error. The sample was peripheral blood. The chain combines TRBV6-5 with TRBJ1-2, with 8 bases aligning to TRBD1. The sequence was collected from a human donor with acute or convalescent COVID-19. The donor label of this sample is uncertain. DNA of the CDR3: TGTGCCAGCAGCACTCACCCGGGACAGGTGAACGGCTTC. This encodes CASSTHPGQVNGF.